These 17 T cell receptor beta chains were all obtained from the same sample, sequenced in a study of T cell responses to AZD1222 COVID-19 vaccine. Measured with immunoSEQ multiplex PCR; TCRdb has only the in-frame clones, and not every one. In the table there are 150,000 to 200,000 clones, around nine tenths of which are singletons. The source material was peripheral blood, sampled on day 0 of AZD1222 vaccination. The receptors shown here come from an adult in good health.

The chain recombines TRBV24-1 with TRBJ2-7; the D gene is possibly TRBD1 (6 bases). Germline V gives CDR1 KGHDR, CDR2 SFDVKD. V lost 0 bases and J lost 6, with 8 bases in between. This CDR3 region has 13 residues. The CDR3 DNA follows: TGTGCCACCAGTGATTTGCTAGGGGGCGAGCAGTACTTC. Its translation is CATSDLLGGEQYF.

The genes are TRBV30 and TRBJ2-7; TRBD1 matches 9 bases. Germline assignment: CDR1 GTSNPN and CDR2 SVGIG (reference sequence). The V gene end was trimmed by 3 bases and the J gene end by 2 bases; junction bases not matched to a gene: 2. The CDR3 sequence is 13 residues long. The CDR3 DNA is TGTGCCTGGAGGCGACAGGGGGCCTACGAGCAGTACTTC. Translated, it gives CAWRRQGAYEQYF.

This clone was seen only once. The CDR3 DNA is TGTGCCACGACAGGGCATCAGGGCTACACCTTC. This translates into CATTGHQGYTF. The rearrangement links TRBV10-3 to TRBJ1-2; TRBD1 matches 7 bases. The CDR3 runs to 11 residues. V lost 10 bases to trimming and J lost 8 bases; unmatched junction nucleotides: 7. Germline-derived CDR1 and CDR2 are ENHRY and SYGVKD.

This chain links TRBV6-1 with TRBJ2-7; 7 bases are a match to TRBD1. The CDR3 contains 12 residues. CDR1 is MNHNS and CDR2 is SASEGT in the germline V gene. J was trimmed by 6 bases and V by 3 bases; bases with no gene match: 2. CDR3 DNA: TGTGCCAGCAGTGAGGACAGGTCCGAGCAGTACTTC. Protein sequence: CASSEDRSEQYF.

The chain has TRBV5-1 and TRBJ2-7, with D uncertain. Germline V gene sequence: CDR1 SGHRS, CDR2 YFSETQ. This CDR3 is 14 amino acids long. The V gene lost 0 bases and the J gene lost 1 base, with 8 bases spanning the gap. This chain's CDR3 is CASSLEGRSYEQYF. CDR3 in DNA: TGCGCCAGCAGCTTGGAAGGCAGATCCTACGAGCAGTACTTC.

This clone was picked up a small number of times. The chain has TRBV4-1 and TRBJ2-1; a weak D match, TRBD2 (5 bases). Germline V gene sequence: CDR1 MGHRA, CDR2 YSYEKL. Trimming stripped 0 bases from V and 1 base from J, with 16 bases between. The CDR3 is 18 amino acids. The CDR3 DNA reads as TGCGCCAGCAGCCAAGATCTGTTGAGGGAAAGGTCCTACAATGAGCAGTTCTTC. This gives the protein CASSQDLLRERSYNEQFF.

V gene TRBV29-1 combines with J gene TRBJ1-2, with D possibly being TRBD1 (5 bases). The CDR3 has 13 amino acids. Per the germline V gene, CDR1 is SQVTM and CDR2 is ANQGSEA. V gave up 2 bases and J gave up 2 bases, with 9 bases separating them. CDR3 DNA sequence: TGCAGCGTTGAACCAGGGACGAACTATGGCTACACCTTC. Translation: CSVEPGTNYGYTF.

This chain uses TRBV2 with TRBJ1-3, with a possible D match to TRBD1 (6 bases). Trimming cost V 4 bases and J 0 bases, with 13 bases left between them. From germline, CDR1 is SNHLY and CDR2 FYNNEI. This CDR3 comprises 16 residues. CDR3: CASSGRQANSGNTIYF. DNA for the CDR3: TGTGCCAGCAGTGGTCGACAGGCCAACTCTGGAAACACCATATATTTT.

The V gene is TRBV27, the J gene TRBJ2-1; D perhaps matches TRBD1 (6 bases). The germline V gene encodes CDR1 MNHEY and CDR2 SMNVEV (reference sequence). V lost 4 bases and J lost 9, with 10 bases in between. The CDR3 runs 12 residues. The CDR3 DNA is TGTGCCAGCAGTTCTCAGGGGATTGAGCAGTTCTTC. Its protein product is CASSSQGIEQFF.

The chain recombines TRBV2 with TRBJ1-4; 8 nucleotides align to TRBD1. The CDR3 totals 15 residues. The junction had 9 bases not matched to a gene; V was cut back by 5 bases and J by 7 bases. From germline, CDR1 is SNHLY and CDR2 FYNNEI. CDR3 bases: TGTGCCAGCAGTCGATCAGGACAGGGTACTGAAAAACTGTTTTTT. This gives the protein CASSRSGQGTEKLFF.

Points on this clone: Other nucleotide sequences in the sample specify the same CDR3. The chain recombines TRBV7-8 with TRBJ1-6; D might be TRBD1 (5 bases). Trimming removed 2 bases from V and 8 bases from J, with 7 bases in between. There are 13 residues in the CDR3. CDR1 and CDR2 from the germline V gene are SGHVS and FQNEAQ. CDR3 nucleotides: TGTGCCAGCAGCTTAAAAGGGGATTCACCCCTCCACTTT. Its translation: CASSLKGDSPLHF.

The V call is TRBV3-1 (or the pseudogene TRBV3-2), the J call TRBJ2-3; D gene ambiguous. The CDR3 length is 15 residues. Germline values: CDR1 LGHDT, CDR2 YNNKEL (reference sequence). Trimming cost V 1 base and J 4 bases, with 12 bases left between them. In DNA form, the CDR3 reads TGTGCCAGCAGCCAAGCTCCCCTTCCCGCAGATACGCAGTATTTT. This translates into CASSQAPLPADTQYF.

The J gene is TRBJ1-1, the V gene TRBV15; a possible D gene is TRBD1 (5 bases). Deletions cut 1 base from V and 2 bases from J, with 8 bases between. This CDR3 region has 14 residues. Per germline, CDR1 LNHNV and CDR2 YYDKDF (reference sequence). The CDR3 nucleotides are TGTGCCACCAGCAGAGTGGGGGGAAACACTGAAGCTTTCTTT. Encoded protein: CATSRVGGNTEAFF.

The rearrangement uses TRBV11-2 and TRBJ1-3; D not certain. V gave up 3 bases and J gave up 2 bases, with 11 bases separating them. CDR1 is SGHAT, CDR2 FQNNGV, per germline. The CDR3 extends over 15 amino acids. The CDR3 here is CASSLVLGAGNTIYF. As DNA, the CDR3 is TGTGCCAGCAGCTTGGTCCTGGGCGCTGGAAACACCATATATTTT. The whole variable domain, filled in from reference TRBV11-2 and TRBJ1-3, reads EAGVAQSPRYKIIEKRQSVAFWCNPISGHATLYWYQQILGQGPKLLIQFQNNGVVDDSQLPKDRFSAERLKGVDSTLKIQPAKLEDSAVYLCASSLVLGAGNTIYFGEGSWLTVV.

CDR3 sequence (DNA): TGTGCCAGCAGCTTAGCGGACCCCAGGGACTTAGGCTCCCAGTACTTC. Translated, it gives CASSLADPRDLGSQYF. V usage is TRBV7-9 and J usage is TRBJ2-5, with D tentatively TRBD2 (6 bases). Germline V CDR1 and CDR2: SEHNR, FQNEAQ (reference sequence). Trimming removed 0 bases from V and 9 bases from J, with 20 bases in between. The CDR3 sequence is 16 residues long.

With regard to this clone: No DNA is shown, since the ends of the CDR3 on it are uncertain; the CDR3 is the one TCRdb lists. This chain joins TRBV19 and TRBJ1-1. Germline V gene sequence: CDR1 LNHDA, CDR2 SQIVND (reference sequence). The CDR3 is 15 residues long, ends included. The CDR3 reads CASSIFGAGGTEAFF.

This rearrangement joins TRBV21-1 to TRBJ2-6; whether TRBD1, the table's D call, matches the DNA was not checked. TRBV21-1 is termed a pseudogene. CDR3 length equals 17 residues. The CDR3 nucleotides read TGTGCCAGCAGCGCGACAGGGCGGGGAGCTGGGGCCAACGTCCTGACTTTC. Its protein is CASSATGRGAGANVLTF.